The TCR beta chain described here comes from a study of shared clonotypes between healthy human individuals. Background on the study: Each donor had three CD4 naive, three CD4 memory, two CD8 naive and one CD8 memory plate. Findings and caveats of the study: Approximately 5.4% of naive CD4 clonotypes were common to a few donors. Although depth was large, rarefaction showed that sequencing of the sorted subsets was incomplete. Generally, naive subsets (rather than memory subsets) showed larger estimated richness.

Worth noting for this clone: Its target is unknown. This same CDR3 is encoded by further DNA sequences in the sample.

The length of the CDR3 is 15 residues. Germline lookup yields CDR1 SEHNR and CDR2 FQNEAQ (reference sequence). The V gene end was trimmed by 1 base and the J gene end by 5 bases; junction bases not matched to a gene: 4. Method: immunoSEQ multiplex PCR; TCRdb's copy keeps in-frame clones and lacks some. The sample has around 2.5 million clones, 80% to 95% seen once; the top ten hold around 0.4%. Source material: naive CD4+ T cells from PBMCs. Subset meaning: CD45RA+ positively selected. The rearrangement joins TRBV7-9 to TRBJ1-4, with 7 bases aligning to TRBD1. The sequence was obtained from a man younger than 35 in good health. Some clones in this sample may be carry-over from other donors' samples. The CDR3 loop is CASSLGDSLNEKLFF. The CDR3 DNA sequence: TGTGCCAGCAGCTTAGGGGACAGCTTAAATGAAAAACTGTTTTTT.